This T cell receptor beta chain was obtained from a study of blood T cell repertoires in COVID-19. Authors' data handling: The authors estimated nucleated cell counts from reference gene primer amplification. The method was immunoSEQ multiplex PCR; TCRdb's version includes in-frame clones alone and lacks a portion of them. The V and J calls and clone size were taken over from that table, and D and trimming were inferred from the DNA. The sample carries 52,000 or so clones, more than 60% recorded once. CDR1 is MNHEY and CDR2 is SVGEGT in the germline V gene. This CDR3 comprises 13 residues. The V segment lost 5 bases and the J segment 7 bases; nucleotides outside the gene matches: 6.

The sequence came from a human donor in a cohort sampled during active COVID-19. Sequencing was carried out using peripheral blood. The rearrangement uses TRBV6-2 or TRBV6-3 and TRBJ2-7; 9 bases are a match to TRBD2. The CDR3, as DNA: TGTGCCAGCAGTAGGGGACTAGCCATGGAGCAGTACTTC. This sequence encodes CASSRGLAMEQYF.